Presented here are 5 T cell receptor beta chains from one specimen sequenced in a study of shared clonotypes between healthy human individuals. Profiled with immunoSEQ multiplex PCR; TCRdb holds only in-frame clones, not every one. This table has under 600,000 clones, 75% to 80% appearing once. Source material: PBMCs. These receptors were collected from a middle-aged woman in good health. Some clones in this sample may be carry-over from other donors' samples.

The genes are TRBV5-1 and TRBJ2-3, with 8 bases fitting TRBD2. Trimming at V came to 7 bases and at J to 0 bases, leaving 7 bases not matched to a gene. Germline loops: CDR1 SGHRS, CDR2 YFSETQ. The CDR3 is 15 residues long. CDR3 protein: CASGRLASSTDTQYF. The CDR3 DNA sequence: TGCGCCAGCGGTAGACTAGCGTCTAGCACAGATACGCAGTATTTT.

This clone was detected only a few times. The chain combines TRBV28 with TRBJ2-5; 8 bases match TRBD2. TRBJ2-7 matches the DNA end more closely, so the J call is doubtful. In germline, CDR1 is MDHEN, CDR2 SYDVKM. The CDR3 extends over 15 amino acids. CDR3 amino acids: CASSISGIAPYEQYF. CDR3 nucleotides: TGTGCCAGCAGTATTAGCGGGATCGCTCCCTACGAGCAGTACTTC.

V usage is TRBV18 and J usage is TRBJ2-2; TRBD2 agrees at 9 bases. V shed 3 bases and J 6 bases; nucleotides not matched to a gene: 11. Germline V gives CDR1 KGHSH, CDR2 LQKENI. The CDR3 totals 17 residues. The CDR3 here is CASSPWVAGEVAGELFF. The CDR3 nucleotides read TGTGCCAGCTCACCTTGGGTAGCGGGAGAGGTCGCCGGGGAGCTGTTTTTT. Variable domain in full (rest from reference TRBV18 and TRBJ2-2): NAGVMQNPRHLVRRRGQEARLRCSPMKGHSHVYWYRQLPEEGLKFMVYLQKENIIDESGMPKERFSAEFPKEGPSILRIQQVVRGDSAAYFCASSPWVAGEVAGELFFGEGSRLTVL.

The rearrangement joins TRBV15 to TRBJ1-5, with TRBD1 identical over 7 bases. The CDR3 has 17 residues. Trimming at V came to 0 bases and at J to 5 bases, leaving 10 bases not matched to a gene. CDR1 is LNHNV, CDR2 YYDKDF, per germline (reference sequence). The CDR3: CATSRDLRQGDYQPQHF. The CDR3 DNA follows: TGTGCCACCAGCAGAGATCTACGGCAGGGGGACTATCAGCCCCAGCATTTT.

The V gene is TRBV21-1, the J gene TRBJ2-5; TRBD2, the table's D call, lacks a check against the DNA. TRBV21-1 is reported as a pseudogene. The CDR3 length is 21 residues. CDR3 DNA: TGTGCCAGCAGCAAAGCGCCCCTTGAACTAGCGGGAGTCTGGGAGGAAGAGACCCAGTACTTC. This gives the protein CASSKAPLELAGVWEEETQYF.